This TCR beta chain is drawn from a study of T cell responses to AZD1222 COVID-19 vaccine. Study-wide findings and caveats: Dominant at 160-218 and 743-854, vaccine-associated CD4 TCRs also spanned spike. Variant regions that are unmutated are reportedly the target of nearly half of spike-specific TCRs. Recipients of two AZD1222 doses showed rising Spike-specific TCR breadth and depth. The sample set comprised mostly white British donors with more females, and clonal diversity was possibly underestimated.

Between the trimmed V and J ends, which lost 4 bases and 6 bases, there was a span of 7 bases. Germline V gene lookup returns CDR1 WSHSY and CDR2 SAAADI. This CDR3 contains 12 residues. Sequencing was performed with immunoSEQ multiplex PCR; in TCRdb, only in-frame clones are kept and a portion is missing. The sample lists over 120,000 clones; over 85% were seen once. As to this clone: Its specificity is unknown.

The source material was peripheral blood, sampled on day 0 of AZD1222 vaccination. This TCR was recovered from an adult in good health. The rearrangement links TRBV10-2 to TRBJ2-1; the D is unclear. This CDR3 is CASSGPRNEQFF. The CDR3 DNA reads TGCGCCAGCAGTGGACCCCGCAATGAGCAGTTCTTC.